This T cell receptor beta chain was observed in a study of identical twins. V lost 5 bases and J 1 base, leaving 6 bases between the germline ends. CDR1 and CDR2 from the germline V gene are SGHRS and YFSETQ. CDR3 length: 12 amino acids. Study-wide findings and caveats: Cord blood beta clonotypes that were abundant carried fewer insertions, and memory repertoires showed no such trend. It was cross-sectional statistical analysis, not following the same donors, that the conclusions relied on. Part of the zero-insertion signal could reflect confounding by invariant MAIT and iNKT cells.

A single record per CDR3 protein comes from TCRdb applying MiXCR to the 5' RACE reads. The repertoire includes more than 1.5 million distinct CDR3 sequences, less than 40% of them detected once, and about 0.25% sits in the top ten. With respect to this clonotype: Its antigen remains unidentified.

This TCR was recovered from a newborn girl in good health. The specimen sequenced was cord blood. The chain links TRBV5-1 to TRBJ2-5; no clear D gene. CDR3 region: CASRRVQETQYF. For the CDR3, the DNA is TGCGCCAGCAGAAGGGTCCAAGAGACCCAGTACTTC. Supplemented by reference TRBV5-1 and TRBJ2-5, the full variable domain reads KAGVTQTPRYLIKTRGQQVTLSCSPISGHRSVSWYQQTPGQGLQFLFEYFSETQRNKGNFPGRFSGRQFSNSRSEMNVSTLELGDSALYLCASRRVQETQYFGPGTRLLVL.